This T cell receptor (beta chain) was found in a study of T cells in Graves' hyperthyroidism and ophthalmopathy. Points from the study as a whole: Blood also held most thyroid clonotypes expanded beyond 0.001. Ophthalmopathy was separated from stable hyperthyroidism by a 13 V-J model.

Researchers amplified the TCR beta CDR3 regions from RNA transcripts. The HTBI primer set was used in a first-round RT-PCR of the TCR CDR3. Via MiXCR, TCRdb re-called the multiplex PCR reads, giving one row per CDR3 protein. The data show over 700,000 distinct CDR3 sequences, with 35% seen just once and around 32% held by the top ten. Newly diagnosed hyperthyroidism, duration under 2 months, in patients aged 18 to 65. More than 9.5 ml fresh peripheral blood yielded the PBMCs. For this clonotype: Its antigen is not known.

Trimming at V came to 4 bases and at J to 2 bases, leaving 11 bases not matched to a gene. Germline V lookup: CDR1 SEHNR, CDR2 FQNEAQ (reference sequence). CDR3 size: 17 residues. The sample taken for sequencing was blood. The sequence was obtained from a woman in her thirties or forties with Graves' hyperthyroidism. The chain couples TRBV7-9 to TRBJ2-7; TRBD2 matches at 10 bases. The CDR3 DNA reads TGTGCCAGCAGCTACCTAGCGGGGGTGAGCGGGGCCTACGAGCAGTACTTC. This sequence encodes CASSYLAGVSGAYEQYF.